Below, one T cell receptor (beta chain) is given with its context. Its specificity is unknown. The same CDR3 is also encoded by other DNA sequences in this sample. Generated by immunoSEQ multiplex PCR, the TCRdb table keeps only in-frame clones and is missing some. The sample holds 100,000 or so clones; roughly nine tenths are singletons and the top ten take over 35%. CDR1 and CDR2 from the germline V gene are MNHEY and SVGAGI. The V gene end was trimmed by 6 bases and the J gene end by 7 bases; junction bases not matched to a gene: 4. The CDR3 is 15 amino acids. This sample is drawn from a study of T cell responses to AZD1222 COVID-19 vaccine. Broader study findings: Across spike, vaccine-associated CD4 TCRs were found, dominant at 160-218 and 743-854.

The receptor was derived from an adult who received the AZD1222 COVID-19 vaccine. The sequencing here drew on peripheral blood, taken 28 days after the second AZD1222 dose. The chain uses TRBV6-5 and TRBJ2-1, with TRBD2 matching 15 bases. The CDR3 sequence is CASSPGLAGGNEQFF. The CDR3 DNA follows: TGTGCCAGCAGCCCGGGACTAGCGGGAGGTAATGAGCAGTTCTTC.